What follows are 26 T cell receptor beta chains derived from one specimen sequenced in a study of blood T cell repertoires in COVID-19. Profiled with immunoSEQ multiplex PCR; TCRdb holds only in-frame clones, not every one. Of about 65,000 clones listed, 85% to 95% were seen once; the top ten hold approximately 2.9%. Sequencing input: peripheral blood. The source of these receptors is a man in his 70s with active COVID-19.

The genes are TRBV20-1 and TRBJ1-1; 7 positions agree with TRBD1. V trimming: 4 bases; J trimming: 10 bases; junction bases outside the gene matches: 6. The germline V gene has CDR1 DFQATT and CDR2 SNEGSKA (reference sequence). CDR3 length equals 11 residues. The CDR3 nucleotides read TGCAGTGCTACAGGGGCAGGGGGAGCTTTCTTT. As protein: CSATGAGGAFF.

J is TRBJ2-5 and V is TRBV6-6, with a tentative D call TRBD2 (6 bases). Trimming stripped 6 bases from V and 1 base from J, with 18 bases between. Germline assignment: CDR1 MNHNY and CDR2 SVGAGI (reference sequence). The CDR3 runs 16 residues. The CDR3 is CASRDGTRPVQETQYF. The CDR3 DNA sequence: TGTGCCAGCAGAGATGGGACTCGACCGGTCCAAGAGACCCAGTACTTC.

The chain combines TRBV6-5 with TRBJ2-5; perhaps TRBD1 as D (6 bases). The V end lost 7 bases, the J end lost 1 base, and 16 bases lay between the germline ends. CDR1 is MNHEY and CDR2 is SVGAGI in the germline V gene. This CDR3 contains 15 residues. Here the CDR3 DNA reads TGTGCCAGCAATCGCCGACAGGAGATCCAAGAGACCCAGTACTTC. Translating gives CASNRRQEIQETQYF.

The CDR3: CASSQGFGYTF. CDR3 nucleotide sequence: TGTGCCAGTAGCCAGGGGTTTGGCTACACCTTC. The chain links TRBV19 to TRBJ1-2, with D maybe TRBD1 (6 bases). Trimming stripped 6 bases from V and 7 bases from J, with 9 bases between. The CDR3 covers 11 residues. The germline CDR1 and CDR2 sequences are LNHDA and SQIVND (reference sequence).

The V and J genes are TRBV15 and TRBJ2-1; 10 bases map to TRBD2. This CDR3 is built from 15 residues. V shed 0 bases and J 5 bases; nucleotides not matched to a gene: 1. Germline V CDR1 and CDR2: LNHNV, YYDKDF (reference sequence). For the CDR3, the DNA is TGTGCCACCAGCAGAGATCTAGCGGGGGACAATGAGCAGTTCTTC. It is translated as CATSRDLAGDNEQFF.

V and J are TRBV6-5 and TRBJ1-2, with D tentatively TRBD1 (6 bases). The germline CDR1 and CDR2 sequences are MNHEY and SVGAGI. V was cut by 7 bases and J by 8 bases, with 17 bases left in between. The CDR3 runs to 13 residues. The CDR3 DNA follows: TGTGCCAGCAAAATTAGCGGGGGCGCGGGCTACACCTTC. It codes for CASKISGGAGYTF.

About this clone itself: Relative to the germline gene, one junction end is altered; a read error may explain this. The V call is TRBV2, the J call TRBJ1-6; no firm D call. Germline V gives CDR1 SNHLY, CDR2 FYNNEI. The CDR3 totals 15 residues. The CDR3 bases are TGTGCCAGCAGCGAAGATGGCAGAAATAATTCACCCCTCCACTTT. Its protein is CASSEDGRNNSPLHF. Complete variable domain (other parts from reference TRBV2 and TRBJ1-6): EPEVTQTPSHQVTQMGQEVILRCVPISNHLYFYWYRQILGQKVEFLVSFYNNEISEKSEIFDDQFSVERPDGSNFTLKIRSTKLEDSAMYFCASSEDGRNNSPLHFGNGTRLTVT.

The V call is TRBV10-1, the J call TRBJ2-1; 7 bases line up with TRBD1. V shed 9 bases, J shed 7 bases, and the junction held 9 bases outside the gene matches. This CDR3 has 13 amino acids. The V gene's germline CDR1 is WNHNN and CDR2 SYGVQD (reference sequence). In DNA form, the CDR3 reads TGCGCCAGTCCGAAAGACAGGGCGAATGAGCAGTTCTTC. This gives the protein CASPKDRANEQFF.

This rearrangement joins TRBV7-9 to TRBJ2-5; TRBD2 matches 13 bases. V gave up 3 bases and J gave up 4 bases; unmatched junction bases: 5. Germline lookup yields CDR1 SEHNR and CDR2 FQNEAQ (reference sequence). This CDR3 is 16 amino acids long. The CDR3 sequence is CASSFSGTSGVETQYF. CDR3 DNA sequence: TGTGCCAGCAGCTTTTCCGGGACTAGCGGGGTAGAGACCCAGTACTTC.

This clone appeared a single time. The chain carries TRBV5-1 and TRBJ2-3; the match to TRBD2 covers 8 bases. V was clipped by 7 bases and J by 6 bases; unmatched bases: 10. There are 14 residues in the CDR3. The germline gives CDR1 SGHRS, CDR2 YFSETQ. For the CDR3, the DNA is TGCGCCAGCCGGGGGGGGCCTGTGTCGGATACGCAGTATTTT. This translates into CASRGGPVSDTQYF.

The J gene is TRBJ1-5, the V gene TRBV19; 8 bases are a match to TRBD1. CDR3 size: 15 residues. The V and J ends lost 5 bases and 0 bases, in that order; junction bases with no gene match: 3. Germline values: CDR1 LNHDA, CDR2 SQIVND (reference sequence). The CDR3 DNA follows: TGTGCCAGTAGTGACAGGGGCTATAGCAATCAGCCCCAGCATTTT. Amino acids: CASSDRGYSNQPQHF.

The chain links TRBV3-1 (or the pseudogene TRBV3-2) to TRBJ1-4; D uncertain. V was trimmed by 2 bases and J by 9 bases, leaving 7 bases between them. CDR3 size: 12 residues. The germline V gene encodes CDR1 LGHDT and CDR2 YNNKEL (reference sequence). CDR3 sequence: CASSQNWQKLFF. In nucleotides, the CDR3 is TGTGCCAGCAGCCAAAATTGGCAAAAACTGTTTTTT.

In DNA, the CDR3 is TGTGCCAGCAGCTTAGGACCGGGTTGGAACACTGAAGCTTTCTTT. This codes for CASSLGPGWNTEAFF. The chain carries TRBV13 and TRBJ1-1; no clear D. The germline V and J ends were trimmed by 0 bases and 1 base, with 9 bases remaining between them. Germline V gives CDR1 PRHDT, CDR2 FYEKMQ (reference sequence). This CDR3 is built from 15 residues. The complete variable domain, with remaining parts taken from reference TRBV13 and TRBJ1-1, reads AAGVIQSPRHLIKEKRETATLKCYPIPRHDTVYWYQQGPGQDPQFLISFYEKMQSDKGSIPDRFSAQQFSDYHSELNMSSLELGDSALYFCASSLGPGWNTEAFFGQGTRLTVV.

The chain links TRBV7-9 to TRBJ1-4; 7 positions match TRBD1. Germline values: CDR1 SEHNR, CDR2 FQNEAQ (reference sequence). V was clipped by 5 bases and J by 2 bases; unmatched bases: 5. The CDR3 extends over 15 amino acids. CDR3 residues: CASSPYRGTNEKLFF. DNA for the CDR3: TGTGCCAGCAGCCCTTACAGGGGCACTAATGAAAAACTGTTTTTT.

This chain links TRBV3-1 (or the pseudogene TRBV3-2) with TRBJ2-3; 8 positions agree with TRBD2. The V gene's germline CDR1 is LGHDT and CDR2 YNNKEL (reference sequence). This CDR3 spans 15 amino acids. Trimming cost V 5 bases and J 1 base; bases outside gene matches: 5. The CDR3 sequence: CASSYRRGGTDTQYF. The CDR3 bases are TGTGCCAGCAGCTACCGGCGGGGGGGCACAGATACGCAGTATTTT.

The J gene is TRBJ2-1, the V gene TRBV7-9, with TRBD1 as a possible D gene (6 bases). The V gene lost 1 base and the J gene lost 6 bases, with 10 bases spanning the gap. Germline-derived CDR1 and CDR2 are SEHNR and FQNEAQ (reference sequence). CDR3 length: 14 residues. The CDR3 reads CASSLDGQSNEQFF. The CDR3 bases are TGTGCCAGCAGCTTAGATGGACAGTCCAATGAGCAGTTCTTC. Complete variable domain (other parts from reference TRBV7-9 and TRBJ2-1): DTGVSQNPRHKITKRGQNVTFRCDPISEHNRLYWYRQTLGQGPEFLTYFQNEAQLEKSRLLSDRFSAERPKGSFSTLEIQRTEQGDSAMYLCASSLDGQSNEQFFGPGTRLTVL.

CDR3 amino acids: CASSLSNRGLVNEQFF. The CDR3 bases are TGCGCCAGCAGCTTAAGCAACAGGGGACTGGTAAATGAGCAGTTCTTC. The rearrangement links TRBV5-1 to TRBJ2-1, with D perhaps matching TRBD1 (7 bases). V gave up 2 bases and J gave up 7 bases, with 19 bases separating them. The CDR3 has 16 residues. The germline V gene has CDR1 SGHRS and CDR2 YFSETQ.

The CDR3 DNA follows: TGCGCCAGCAGGGCGGGGAACACCGGGGAGCTGTTTTTT. Translating gives CASRAGNTGELFF. V and J are TRBV5-1 and TRBJ2-2; D is perhaps TRBD2 (5 bases). Trimming shortened V by 5 bases and J by 1 base, and 6 bases separated the two germline ends. Germline V gene lookup returns CDR1 SGHRS and CDR2 YFSETQ. The length of the CDR3 is 13 residues.

This chain uses TRBV21-1 with TRBJ2-2; the D call in the table, TRBD1, was not verified against the DNA. TRBV21-1 is a pseudogene locus. This CDR3 has 20 amino acids. The CDR3 loop is CASSKDEKGLSTGKTGELFF. CDR3 nucleotide sequence: TGTGCCAGCAGCAAAGACGAAAAGGGCCTTTCGACAGGAAAGACCGGGGAGCTGTTTTTT.

V gene TRBV5-1 combines with J gene TRBJ1-5, with TRBD1 as a possible D gene (5 bases). The CDR3 is 14 residues long. Germline V gene sequence: CDR1 SGHRS, CDR2 YFSETQ. V gave up 5 bases and J gave up 2 bases, with 11 bases separating them. The CDR3 region has the DNA TGCGCCAGCAGTTCCACAGGTGGCAATCAGCCCCAGCATTTT. It encodes CASSSTGGNQPQHF.

The rearrangement uses TRBV11-2 and TRBJ1-1, with TRBD1 matching 8 bases. The CDR3 is 15 amino acids. Germline V gene data show CDR1 as SGHAT and CDR2 as FQNNGV. J gave up 0 bases and V 3 bases, and 3 bases lay outside the gene matches. CDR3 sequence: CASSFRDRMNTEAFF. The CDR3 DNA reads as TGTGCCAGCAGCTTCCGGGACAGGATGAACACTGAAGCTTTCTTT. The full variable domain, its missing parts supplied by reference TRBV11-2 and TRBJ1-1, is EAGVAQSPRYKIIEKRQSVAFWCNPISGHATLYWYQQILGQGPKLLIQFQNNGVVDDSQLPKDRFSAERLKGVDSTLKIQPAKLEDSAVYLCASSFRDRMNTEAFFGQGTRLTVV.

The chain uses TRBV11-2 and TRBJ2-7, with D maybe TRBD2 (6 bases). The germline V gene encodes CDR1 SGHAT and CDR2 FQNNGV. The CDR3 is 16 residues long. The V end was cut by 1 base, the J end by 0 bases, with 13 bases between. CDR3 amino acids: CASSLGLGAGSYEQYF. CDR3 bases: TGTGCCAGCAGCTTAGGACTAGGTGCAGGCTCCTACGAGCAGTACTTC.

The genes are TRBV29-1 and TRBJ2-5, with TRBD1 identical over 11 bases. Germline CDR1 is SQVTM and CDR2 is ANQGSEA. The CDR3 consists of 13 residues. Germline trimming cut 6 bases from V and 5 bases from J; bases unmatched to any gene: 5. CDR3 DNA sequence: TGCAGCGTGGGGACAGGGGGTATGGAGACCCAGTACTTC. Translation: CSVGTGGMETQYF.

This chain joins TRBV14 and TRBJ2-7, with D hard to call. Germline V CDR1 and CDR2: SGHDN, FVKESK. With 3 bases removed from V and 2 bases from J, the gap between germline ends came to 5 bases. The CDR3 extends over 12 amino acids. The CDR3 nucleotides are TGTGCCAGCAGCCAGAGCACCTACGAGCAGTACGTC. Encoded protein: CASSQSTYEQYV.

In its sample, this clone was seen once. The chain uses TRBV19 and TRBJ1-1; tentative D call: TRBD1 (5 bases). Germline loops: CDR1 LNHDA, CDR2 SQIVND (reference sequence). V lost 7 bases to trimming and J lost 9 bases, with 18 bases between them. The length of the CDR3 is 13 residues. Here the CDR3 DNA reads TGTGCCAGTACAAACAACCAGGGTAAGAAAGCTTTCTTT. Its protein is CASTNNQGKKAFF.

This chain joins TRBV9 and TRBJ2-3, with D uncertain. Trimming removed 0 bases at V and 4 bases at J, with 15 bases between. The CDR3 spans 16 residues. From germline, CDR1 is SGDLS and CDR2 YYNGEE. The CDR3 sequence is CASSVALSRRADTQYF. As DNA, the CDR3 is TGTGCCAGCAGCGTAGCTTTGTCTAGGAGAGCAGATACGCAGTATTTT.